This note documents a single T cell receptor beta chain sequence. The CDR3 is 13 residues long. Trimming removed 3 bases from V and 2 bases from J, with 7 bases in between. The germline V gene encodes CDR1 LNHDA and CDR2 SQIVND (reference sequence). The data were produced by immunoSEQ multiplex PCR, yet TCRdb's version contains in-frame clones alone and is incomplete. Among 210,000 or so clones, roughly 85% were seen once, and the ten largest hold 5.1%. These data belong to a study of blood T cell repertoires in COVID-19. The specimen sequenced was peripheral blood. This receptor was obtained from a man aged 50 or older with COVID-19, enrolled during active disease. The rearrangement uses TRBV19 and TRBJ1-2; D gene uncertain. In DNA, the CDR3 is TGTGCCAGTAGTATCACAGACAACTATGGCTACACCTTC. Its protein is CASSITDNYGYTF.